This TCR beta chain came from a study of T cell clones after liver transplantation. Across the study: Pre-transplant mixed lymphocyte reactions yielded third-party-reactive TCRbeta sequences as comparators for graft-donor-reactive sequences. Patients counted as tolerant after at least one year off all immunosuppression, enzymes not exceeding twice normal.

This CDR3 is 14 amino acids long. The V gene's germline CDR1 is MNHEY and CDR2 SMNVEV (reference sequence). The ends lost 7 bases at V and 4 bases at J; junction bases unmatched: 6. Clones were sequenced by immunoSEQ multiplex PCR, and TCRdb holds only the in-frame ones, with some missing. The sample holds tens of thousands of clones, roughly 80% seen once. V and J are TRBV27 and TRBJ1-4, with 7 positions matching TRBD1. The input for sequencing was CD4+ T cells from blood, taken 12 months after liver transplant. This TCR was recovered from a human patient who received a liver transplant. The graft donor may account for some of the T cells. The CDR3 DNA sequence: TGTGCCAGCAAACAGGGGTCGGGTAATGAAAAACTGTTTTTT. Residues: CASKQGSGNEKLFF. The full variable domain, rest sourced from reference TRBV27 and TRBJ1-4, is EAQVTQNPRYLITVTGKKLTVTCSQNMNHEYMSWYRQDPGLGLRQIYYSMNVEVTDKGDVPEGYKVSRKEKRNFPLILESPSPNQTSLYFCASKQGSGNEKLFFGSGTQLSVL.